Described below is a single T cell receptor (beta chain) sequence and its context. This sample is part of a study of cytomegalovirus exposure and HLA in healthy donors. Trimming stripped 1 base from V and 3 bases from J, with 12 bases between. CDR1 is SEHNR and CDR2 is FQNEAQ in the germline V gene (reference sequence). The CDR3 length is 15 residues. The PCR employed 60 Vbeta primers together with 13 Jbeta primers. Assay used: immunoSEQ multiplex PCR; TCRdb lists only in-frame clones, some missing. This table holds about 98,000 clones, approximately 70% found once. The chain uses TRBV7-9 and TRBJ1-1; TRBD1 is a possible D gene (5 bases). This clonotype was obtained from a man aged 45-65 years in good health and CMV-seronegative. Specimen: PBMCs. Here the CDR3 DNA reads TGTGCCAGCAGCTTAGGACTCTGGGGGGACACTGAAGCTTTCTTT. Translated, it gives CASSLGLWGDTEAFF.